The 23 T cell receptor beta chains below come from one sample, sequenced in a study of cytomegalovirus exposure and HLA in healthy donors. 60 Vbeta and 13 Jbeta primers were used in PCR. Clones were sequenced by immunoSEQ multiplex PCR, and TCRdb holds only the in-frame ones, with some missing. The sample consists of around 130,000 clones, around four fifths of them appearing once. Source material: PBMCs. Source of these receptors: a woman aged 40 to 49 in good health and CMV-seropositive.

This chain uses TRBV19 with TRBJ1-5; 7 bases are a match to TRBD1. CDR1 is LNHDA and CDR2 is SQIVND in the germline V gene (reference sequence). The V segment lost 5 bases and the J segment 9 bases; nucleotides outside the gene matches: 13. The CDR3 runs to 15 residues. The CDR3 sequence is CASSFRGGGGMPQHF. Here the CDR3 DNA reads TGTGCCAGTAGTTTCAGGGGGGGCGGGGGGATGCCCCAGCATTTT.

V usage is TRBV6-1 and J usage is TRBJ1-2; D uncertain. The CDR3 runs 15 residues. The V end lost 4 bases, the J end lost 1 base, and 13 bases lay between the germline ends. Germline V gives CDR1 MNHNS, CDR2 SASEGT. The CDR3, as DNA: TGTGCCAGCAGTGCCCGCTCAAGACTTAACTATGGCTACACCTTC. It is translated as CASSARSRLNYGYTF.

This clone was detected a few times. V usage is TRBV5-1 and J usage is TRBJ1-1, with D possibly matching TRBD1 (6 bases). Germline loops: CDR1 SGHRS, CDR2 YFSETQ. With 7 bases removed from V and 3 bases from J, the gap between germline ends came to 13 bases. This CDR3 region has 13 residues. Written as DNA, the CDR3 is TGCGCCAGCGGCCAGGGGTTCGACACTGAAGCTTTCTTT. As protein: CASGQGFDTEAFF.

J is TRBJ2-1 and V is TRBV7-2; perhaps TRBD1 as D (5 bases). Per the germline V gene, CDR1 is SGHTA and CDR2 is FQGNSA. V was cut by 5 bases and J by 4 bases, with 12 bases left in between. The length of the CDR3 is 14 residues. This CDR3 reads CASSPQTEYNEQFF. The CDR3 region has the DNA TGTGCCAGCAGCCCACAGACAGAGTACAATGAGCAGTTCTTC.

V usage is TRBV10-2 and J usage is TRBJ2-7, with 10 bases fitting TRBD2. This CDR3 is 15 amino acids long. The V and J ends lost 5 bases and 7 bases, in that order; junction bases with no gene match: 11. Germline lookup yields CDR1 WSHSY and CDR2 SAAADI. The CDR3 sequence: CASSPPVAGGQEQYF. The DNA of the CDR3 is TGCGCCAGCAGTCCTCCTGTAGCGGGGGGCCAAGAGCAGTACTTC.

The chain recombines TRBV18 with TRBJ1-1, with 8 nucleotides matching TRBD1. CDR1 KGHSH and CDR2 LQKENI come from the germline V gene. With 4 bases clipped from V and 0 bases from J, the junction kept 7 bases outside the gene matches. The CDR3 covers 16 residues. This chain's CDR3 is CASSLTGQGLNTEAFF. DNA of the CDR3: TGTGCCAGCTCACTTACCGGACAGGGCCTGAACACTGAAGCTTTCTTT.

Worth noting for this clone: The junction and the germline gene differ at one end; a read error may be behind it. Other DNA sequences in this sample translate to the same CDR3. The chain carries TRBV5-4 and TRBJ2-7, with 9 bases aligning to TRBD1. There are 15 residues in the CDR3. Germline lookup yields CDR1 SGHNT and CDR2 YYREEE (reference sequence). CDR3 nucleotides: TGTGCCAGCAGCTTGGGGGGGACAGGGAACTACGAACAGTACTTC. Protein sequence: CASSLGGTGNYEQYF. The full variable domain, completed using reference TRBV5-4 and TRBJ2-7, is ETGVTQSPTHLIKTRGQQVTLRCSSQSGHNTVSWYQQALGQGPQFIFQYYREEENGRGNFPPRFSGLQFPNYSSELNVNALELDDSALYLCASSLGGTGNYEQYFGPGTRLTVT.

V gene TRBV7-6 combines with J gene TRBJ1-2; 7 bases map to TRBD1. V shed 3 bases, J shed 4 bases, and the junction held 14 bases outside the gene matches. CDR3 size: 17 residues. Per germline, CDR1 SGHVS and CDR2 FNYEAQ. The CDR3: CASSFLPKTGNSYGYTF. For the CDR3, the DNA is TGTGCCAGCAGCTTTCTGCCCAAGACAGGGAATAGCTATGGCTACACCTTC.

The CDR3 region is CASIRQGVGNTIYF. The CDR3 DNA sequence: TGTGCCAGCATTCGACAGGGTGTTGGAAACACCATATATTTT. The chain employs TRBV6-6 and TRBJ1-3, with 7 bases aligning to TRBD1. The CDR3 runs 14 residues. V lost 7 bases and J lost 3; bases outside the gene matches: 6. Germline V gives CDR1 MNHNY, CDR2 SVGAGI (reference sequence).

The chain is built from TRBV13 and TRBJ2-4, with D unclear. V lost 3 bases to trimming and J lost 8 bases, with 11 bases between them. CDR3 length equals 13 residues. Germline CDR1 and CDR2: PRHDT and FYEKMQ (reference sequence). Here the CDR3 DNA reads TGTGCCAGCAGCTTCTTCACACGGGACATTCAGTACTTC. This translates into CASSFFTRDIQYF.

The rearrangement links TRBV5-1 to TRBJ1-2, with 7 bases identical to TRBD1. Germline V gene sequence: CDR1 SGHRS, CDR2 YFSETQ. There are 14 residues in the CDR3. Unmatched junction bases numbered 1, after V lost 0 bases and J lost 2 bases. CDR3 sequence reads: CASSLEGGNYGYTF. CDR3 bases: TGCGCCAGCAGCTTGGAAGGGGGCAACTATGGCTACACCTTC.

The V call is TRBV28, the J call TRBJ2-3, with 11 bases aligning to TRBD1. CDR1 and CDR2 from the germline V gene are MDHEN and SYDVKM. The CDR3 spans 15 residues. The trim removed 4 bases at V and 3 bases at J, leaving 3 bases unmatched. CDR3 in DNA: TGTGCCAGCAGTTGGACAGGGGGCTCTACAGATACGCAGTATTTT. Its protein product is CASSWTGGSTDTQYF.

This rearrangement joins TRBV2 to TRBJ2-7; D remains unclear. V dropped 5 bases and J dropped 6 bases, with 8 bases sitting between them. The germline gives CDR1 SNHLY, CDR2 FYNNEI. The CDR3 is 11 residues long. The DNA for the CDR3 is TGTGCCAGCAGTTCCCGGTTCGAGCAGTACTTC. Translated, it gives CASSSRFEQYF.

This clone was detected a few times. The chain recombines TRBV19 with TRBJ2-1; TRBD2 matches 8 bases. Germline V gene sequence: CDR1 LNHDA, CDR2 SQIVND (reference sequence). CDR3 length: 15 residues. Trimming took 7 bases from V and 3 from J; bases not matched to a gene: 8. The CDR3 sequence: CASTGRSGSYNEQFF. DNA for the CDR3: TGTGCCAGTACTGGTCGGAGCGGGAGCTACAATGAGCAGTTCTTC.

The chain uses TRBV13 and TRBJ2-5, with 8 bases identical to TRBD1. CDR3 length: 16 amino acids. Germline assignment: CDR1 PRHDT and CDR2 FYEKMQ (reference sequence). J lost 4 bases, V lost 5 bases, and 12 bases had no gene match. The CDR3 nucleotides are TGTGCCAGCAGCCAGGGGGCGGTGGGGCGAGGAGAGACCCAGTACTTC. Its translation: CASSQGAVGRGETQYF.

This chain uses TRBV11-3 with TRBJ2-2; 7 bases are a match to TRBD1. From germline, CDR1 is SGHNT and CDR2 YENEEA. With V trimmed by 5 bases and J by 0 bases, 3 bases remained unmatched. The CDR3 is 15 amino acids. CDR3 amino acids: CASSLGQTNTGELFF. As DNA, the CDR3 is TGTGCCAGCAGCCTGGGACAGACGAACACCGGGGAGCTGTTTTTT.

This clone was picked up a small number of times. The rearrangement uses TRBV29-1 and TRBJ2-6; D uncertain. Germline V gene lookup returns CDR1 SQVTM and CDR2 ANQGSEA. V gave up 8 bases and J gave up 0 bases, with 11 bases separating them. This CDR3 region has 14 residues. The CDR3 DNA reads TGCAGCCCAGGTAGGCCCTCTGGGGCCAACGTCCTGACTTTC. This sequence encodes CSPGRPSGANVLTF.

This clone has only one observation. This sequence joins TRBV11-3 and TRBJ2-2; D gene unclear. The CDR3 length is 15 residues. V lost 4 bases and J lost 0, with 9 bases in between. Germline loops: CDR1 SGHNT, CDR2 YENEEA. Here the CDR3 reads CASSSGRTNTGELFF. DNA of the CDR3: TGTGCCAGCAGCTCTGGCAGAACGAACACCGGGGAGCTGTTTTTT.

The chain links TRBV11-2 to TRBJ2-2; 7 bases match TRBD1. This CDR3 has 16 residues. Germline trimming cut 5 bases from V and 0 bases from J; bases unmatched to any gene: 6. CDR1 is SGHAT and CDR2 is FQNNGV in the germline V gene. Here the CDR3 DNA reads TGTGCCAGCAGCCCCGCCGGGACAGCGAACACCGGGGAGCTGTTTTTT. This translates into CASSPAGTANTGELFF.

The genes are TRBV6-5 and TRBJ2-1, with TRBD1 matching 10 bases. The CDR3 runs to 15 residues. The V and J ends lost 5 bases and 5 bases, in that order; junction bases with no gene match: 6. CDR1 MNHEY and CDR2 SVGAGI come from the germline V gene. This CDR3 reads CASSRQGASDNEQFF. CDR3 nucleotides: TGTGCCAGCAGTAGACAGGGGGCTTCGGACAATGAGCAGTTCTTC.

The gene calls are TRBV5-1 and TRBJ2-3, with a tentative D call TRBD1 (5 bases). Trimming took off 3 bases at V and 5 bases at J, with 13 bases between the two ends. The V gene's germline CDR1 is SGHRS and CDR2 YFSETQ. There are 14 residues in the CDR3. The CDR3 here is CASSSDSAGDTQYF. CDR3 sequence (DNA): TGCGCCAGCAGCTCTGACAGCGCTGGAGATACGCAGTATTTT.

For this clone: The same CDR3 also results from other DNA sequences found in this sample. The V and J genes are TRBV5-8 and TRBJ1-6, with D unclear. CDR1 and CDR2 (germline): SGHTS, YDEGEE. This CDR3 region has 13 residues. The V end was cut by 1 base, the J end by 4 bases, with 3 bases between. The DNA for the CDR3 is TGTGCCAGCAGCTTGACTTATAATTCACCCCTCCACTTT. It encodes CASSLTYNSPLHF.

As DNA, the CDR3 is TGCGCCAGCAGCTTCCTACCCGGACAGGGGGCTTCACCCCTCCACTTT. Translated, it gives CASSFLPGQGASPLHF. The V and J genes are TRBV5-1 and TRBJ1-6; 11 bases align to TRBD1. Germline CDR1 and CDR2: SGHRS and YFSETQ. The V and J ends lost 2 bases and 9 bases, in that order; junction bases with no gene match: 7. This CDR3 is 16 amino acids long.